A selection of T cell receptor beta chains follows, all from one sample in a study of shared clonotypes between healthy human individuals. Profiled with immunoSEQ multiplex PCR; TCRdb holds only in-frame clones, not every one. This table holds some 1,100,000 clones, 70% to 80% found once. The sequenced sample consisted of memory CD4+ T cells from PBMCs. These receptors all stem from a man aged 18 to 29 in good health. Some clones in this sample may be carry-over from other donors' samples. The CDR3 runs from the conserved cysteine through the conserved F or W. A D gene is named only where the DNA matches it firmly. Size values are once, few and many counts, or a class for expanded clones, and some rows have none.

CDR3aa: CASSFLAEANTGELFF
CDR3nt: TGCGCCAGCAGCTTCCTAGCGGAAGCGAACACCGGGGAGCTGTTTTTT
abundance: -
v_gene: TRBV5-1
d_gene: TRBD2
j_gene: TRBJ2-2

CDR3aa: CASSPGGGGNIQYF
CDR3nt: TGTGCCAGCTCACCAGGGGGCGGTGGAAACATTCAGTACTTC
abundance: -
v_gene: TRBV18
d_gene: -
j_gene: TRBJ2-4

CDR3aa: CATSREWGQETQYF
CDR3nt: TGTGCCACCAGCAGAGAATGGGGCCAAGAGACCCAGTACTTC
abundance: many
v_gene: TRBV15
d_gene: -
j_gene: TRBJ2-5

CDR3aa: CASSSINTEAFF
CDR3nt: TGTGCCAGCAGCTCTATAAACACTGAAGCTTTCTTT
abundance: -
v_gene: TRBV7-6
d_gene: -
j_gene: TRBJ1-1

CDR3aa: CASSLRGRGADTQYF
CDR3nt: TGTGCCAGCAGCTTGCGGGGTCGGGGAGCAGATACGCAGTATTTT
abundance: -
v_gene: TRBV5-6
d_gene: -
j_gene: TRBJ2-3

CDR3aa: CASSRGTGPEETQYF
CDR3nt: TGTGCCAGCAGCCGCGGGACAGGGCCGGAGGAGACCCAGTACTTC
abundance: once
v_gene: TRBV7-8
d_gene: TRBD1
j_gene: TRBJ2-5

CDR3aa: CASRGGAGNYGYTF
CDR3nt: TGTGCCAGCCGCGGGGGCGCAGGGAACTATGGCTACACCTTC
abundance: -
v_gene: TRBV28
d_gene: -
j_gene: TRBJ1-2

CDR3aa: CASSPGTDSYNEQFF
CDR3nt: TGTGCCAGCAGCCCCGGGACGGACTCCTACAATGAGCAGTTCTTC
abundance: -
v_gene: TRBV7-3
d_gene: -
j_gene: TRBJ2-1

CDR3aa: CASSAYRGGSTEAFF
CDR3nt: TGCGCCAGCAGCGCTTACAGGGGAGGAAGCACTGAAGCTTTCTTT
abundance: -
v_gene: TRBV5-1
d_gene: TRBD1
j_gene: TRBJ1-1

CDR3aa: CASTQSAGTNYGYTF
CDR3nt: TGTGCCAGCACCCAGTCGGCCGGAACTAACTATGGCTACACCTTC
abundance: -
v_gene: TRBV7-6
d_gene: -
j_gene: TRBJ1-2

CDR3aa: CATTPAGGWNEQFF
CDR3nt: TGTGCCACCACGCCGGCAGGGGGTTGGAATGAGCAGTTCTTC
abundance: -
v_gene: TRBV6-5
d_gene: TRBD1
j_gene: TRBJ2-1

CDR3aa: CASSNQIGTGPGNTIYF
CDR3nt: TGTGCCAGCAGCAACCAAATCGGGACCGGACCTGGAAACACCATATATTTT
abundance: -
v_gene: TRBV28
d_gene: -
j_gene: TRBJ1-3

CDR3aa: CATSRPTGGLVDYGYTF
CDR3nt: TGTGCCACCAGCAGGCCTACAGGGGGGCTGGTTGACTATGGCTACACCTTC
abundance: -
v_gene: TRBV15
d_gene: TRBD1
j_gene: TRBJ1-2

CDR3aa: CASSDRDSVTDTQYF
CDR3nt: TGTGCCAGCAGTGACCGGGACTCGGTCACAGATACGCAGTATTTT
abundance: -
v_gene: TRBV25-1
d_gene: -
j_gene: TRBJ2-3

CDR3aa: CASSEIRRLSQPQHF
CDR3nt: TGTGCCAGCAGTGAAATCCGCCGCCTTAGTCAGCCCCAGCATTTT
abundance: -
v_gene: TRBV6-1
d_gene: -
j_gene: TRBJ1-5

CDR3aa: CASRTGVIHQPQHF
CDR3nt: TGTGCCAGTAGGACAGGGGTAATTCATCAGCCCCAGCATTTT
abundance: few
v_gene: TRBV28
d_gene: TRBD1
j_gene: TRBJ1-5

CDR3aa: CASSKSDIASTDTQYF
CDR3nt: TGTGCCAGCAGCAAAAGCGATATTGCAAGCACAGATACGCAGTATTTT
abundance: -
v_gene: TRBV2
d_gene: -
j_gene: TRBJ2-3

CDR3aa: CASSSELAANSYNEQFF
CDR3nt: TGTGCCAGCAGCTCGGAACTAGCGGCCAACTCCTACAATGAGCAGTTCTTC
abundance: -
v_gene: TRBV5-6
d_gene: TRBD2
j_gene: TRBJ2-1

CDR3aa: CASSVALRELRGYTF
CDR3nt: TGTGCCAGCAGCGTAGCCTTAAGGGAATTGCGGGGCTACACCTTC
abundance: few
v_gene: TRBV7-2
d_gene: -
j_gene: TRBJ1-2

CDR3aa: CASSLQSVGNEQFF
CDR3nt: TGTGCCAGCAGCCTCCAGTCCGTGGGGAATGAGCAGTTCTTC
abundance: -
v_gene: TRBV5-4
d_gene: -
j_gene: TRBJ2-1

CDR3aa: CASTAAGGETQYF
CDR3nt: TGTGCCAGCACCGCAGCGGGAGGTGAGACCCAGTACTTC
abundance: -
v_gene: TRBV21-1
d_gene: -
j_gene: TRBJ2-5

CDR3aa: CASSDPGRHTDTQYF
CDR3nt: TGTGCCAGCTCAGATCCGGGGAGACACACAGATACGCAGTATTTT
abundance: -
v_gene: TRBV18
d_gene: -
j_gene: TRBJ2-3

CDR3aa: CASSQDGLMNTEAFF
CDR3nt: TGCGCCAGCAGCCAGGACGGCCTCATGAACACTGAAGCTTTCTTT
abundance: -
v_gene: TRBV4-1
d_gene: -
j_gene: TRBJ1-1

CDR3aa: CASRRDRDEQYF
CDR3nt: TGTGCCAGCAGAAGGGACAGGGACGAGCAGTACTTC
abundance: -
v_gene: TRBV11-2
d_gene: TRBD1
j_gene: TRBJ2-7

CDR3aa: CASSGLYEQYF
CDR3nt: TGTGCCAGCAGTGGCCTCTACGAGCAGTACTTC
abundance: -
v_gene: TRBV28
d_gene: -
j_gene: TRBJ2-7

CDR3aa: CAWSVGLLSGANVLTF
CDR3nt: TGTGCCTGGAGTGTGGGACTCTTGTCTGGGGCCAACGTCCTGACTTTC
abundance: few
v_gene: TRBV30
d_gene: -
j_gene: TRBJ2-6

CDR3aa: CASSKLGLAEESYNEQFF
CDR3nt: TGTGCCAGCAGCAAATTAGGCCTAGCGGAGGAGTCCTACAATGAGCAGTTCTTC
abundance: -
v_gene: TRBV21-1
d_gene: -
j_gene: TRBJ2-1

CDR3aa: CAWNKGGARNQPQHF
CDR3nt: TGTGCCTGGAATAAAGGGGGGGCTCGCAATCAGCCCCAGCATTTT
abundance: -
v_gene: TRBV30
d_gene: -
j_gene: TRBJ1-5

CDR3aa: CASSKAGSQETQYF
CDR3nt: TGTGCCAGCAGCAAAGCAGGGTCCCAAGAGACCCAGTACTTC
abundance: -
v_gene: TRBV11-3
d_gene: -
j_gene: TRBJ2-5

CDR3aa: CASSLTGREQYF
CDR3nt: TGTGCCAGCAGCCTAACCGGGAGGGAGCAGTACTTC
abundance: -
v_gene: TRBV6-5
d_gene: TRBD2
j_gene: TRBJ2-5

CDR3aa: CAWSVRPRYEQYF
CDR3nt: TGTGCCTGGAGTGTACGACCCCGCTACGAGCAGTACTTC
abundance: -
v_gene: TRBV30
d_gene: -
j_gene: TRBJ2-7